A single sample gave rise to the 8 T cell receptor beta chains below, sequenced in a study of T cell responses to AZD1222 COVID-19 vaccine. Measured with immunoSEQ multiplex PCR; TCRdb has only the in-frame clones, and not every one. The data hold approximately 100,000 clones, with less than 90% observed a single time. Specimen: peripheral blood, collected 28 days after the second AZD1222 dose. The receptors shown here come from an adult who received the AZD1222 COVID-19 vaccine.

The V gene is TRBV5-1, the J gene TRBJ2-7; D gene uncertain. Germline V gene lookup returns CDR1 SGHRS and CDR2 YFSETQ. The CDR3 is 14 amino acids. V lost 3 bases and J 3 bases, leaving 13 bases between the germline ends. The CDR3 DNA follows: TGCGCCAGCAGCTGGCAGCAAGGGAACTACGAGCAGTACTTC. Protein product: CASSWQQGNYEQYF.

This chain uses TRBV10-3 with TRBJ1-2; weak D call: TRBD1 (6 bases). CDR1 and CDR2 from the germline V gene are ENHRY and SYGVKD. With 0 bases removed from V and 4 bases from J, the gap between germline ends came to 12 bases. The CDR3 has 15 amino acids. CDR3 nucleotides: TGTGCCATCAGTGAGTCCGGGGGCGCTGGCTATGGCTACACCTTC. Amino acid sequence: CAISESGGAGYGYTF.

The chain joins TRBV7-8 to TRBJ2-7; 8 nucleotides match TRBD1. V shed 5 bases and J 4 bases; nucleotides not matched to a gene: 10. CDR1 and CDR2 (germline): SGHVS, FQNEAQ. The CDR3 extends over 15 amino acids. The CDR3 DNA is TGTGCCAGCAGCCTCTTATCCGGGACAGGTTACGAGCAGTACTTC. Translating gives CASSLLSGTGYEQYF.

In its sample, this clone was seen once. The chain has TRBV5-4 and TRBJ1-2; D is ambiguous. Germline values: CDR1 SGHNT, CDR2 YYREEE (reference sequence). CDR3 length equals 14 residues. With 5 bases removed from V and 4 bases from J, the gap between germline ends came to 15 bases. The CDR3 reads CASSPGGGGYGYTF. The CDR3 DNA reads TGTGCCAGCAGTCCGGGCGGTGGCGGCTATGGCTACACCTTC.

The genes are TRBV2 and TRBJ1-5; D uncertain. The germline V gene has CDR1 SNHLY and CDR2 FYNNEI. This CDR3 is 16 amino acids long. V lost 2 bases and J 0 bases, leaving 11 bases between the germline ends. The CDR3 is CASSERSYYSNQPQHF. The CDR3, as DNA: TGTGCCAGCAGTGAAAGGTCTTACTATAGCAATCAGCCCCAGCATTTT. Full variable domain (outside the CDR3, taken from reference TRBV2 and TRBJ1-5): EPEVTQTPSHQVTQMGQEVILRCVPISNHLYFYWYRQILGQKVEFLVSFYNNEISEKSEIFDDQFSVERPDGSNFTLKIRSTKLEDSAMYFCASSERSYYSNQPQHFGDGTRLSIL.

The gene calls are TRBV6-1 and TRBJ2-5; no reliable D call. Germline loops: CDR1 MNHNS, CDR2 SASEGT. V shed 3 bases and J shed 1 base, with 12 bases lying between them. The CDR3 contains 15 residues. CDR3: CASSDPGRPQETQYF. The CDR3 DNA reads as TGTGCCAGCAGTGATCCCGGACGCCCCCAAGAGACCCAGTACTTC.

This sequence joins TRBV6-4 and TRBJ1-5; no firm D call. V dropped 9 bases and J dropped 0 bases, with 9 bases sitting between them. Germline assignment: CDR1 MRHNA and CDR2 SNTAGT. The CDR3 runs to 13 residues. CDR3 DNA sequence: TGTGCCAGAGACGACCATAGCAATCAGCCCCAGCATTTT. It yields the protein CARDDHSNQPQHF.

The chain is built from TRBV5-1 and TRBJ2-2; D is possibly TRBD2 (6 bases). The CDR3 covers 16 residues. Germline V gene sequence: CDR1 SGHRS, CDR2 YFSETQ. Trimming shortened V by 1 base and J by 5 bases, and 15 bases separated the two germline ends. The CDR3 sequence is CASSLKLLGGTGELFF. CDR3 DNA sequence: TGCGCCAGCAGCTTGAAACTCCTGGGGGGTACCGGGGAGCTGTTTTTT.